These 19 T cell receptor beta chains came from one sample sequenced in a study of cytomegalovirus exposure and HLA in healthy donors. The PCR contained 60 Vbeta and 13 Jbeta primers. Some clones are missing from TCRdb's copy, which holds only in-frame ones; the method was immunoSEQ multiplex PCR. The sample lists around 180,000 clones, over 65% occurring once. Sequencing used PBMCs. The receptors originated from a woman in her thirties in good health and CMV-seropositive.

This clone was observed a single time. This chain links TRBV30 with TRBJ1-4; weak D call: TRBD1 (6 bases). The germline CDR1 and CDR2 sequences are GTSNPN and SVGIG (reference sequence). V shed 3 bases and J shed 8 bases, with 13 bases lying between them. The CDR3 loop spans 13 amino acids. DNA for the CDR3: TGTGCCTGGAGCCGAGATCAGGGGGAAAAACTGTTTTTT. Translated: CAWSRDQGEKLFF.

V is TRBV5-8 and J is TRBJ1-5; TRBD1 agrees at 10 bases. The CDR3 loop spans 15 amino acids. V dropped 4 bases and J dropped 6; count of bases not matched to a gene: 7. Per germline, CDR1 SGHTS and CDR2 YDEGEE. CDR3 DNA: TGTGCCAGCAGCCAGACAGGGGGCGCAGGTCAGCCCCAGCATTTT. Translating gives CASSQTGGAGQPQHF.

The V and J genes are TRBV6-6 and TRBJ1-5; unclear D gene. Trimming pared 3 bases from V and 5 bases from J, leaving 11 bases between. The V gene's germline CDR1 is MNHNY and CDR2 SVGAGI (reference sequence). The CDR3 is 14 amino acids. CDR3 sequence: CASSYAPQYQPQHF. The CDR3 coding sequence is TGTGCCAGCAGTTATGCTCCGCAGTATCAGCCCCAGCATTTT.

V usage is TRBV6-1 and J usage is TRBJ1-5, with 10 bases matching TRBD1. With 3 bases clipped from V and 7 bases from J, the junction kept 3 bases outside the gene matches. CDR3 size: 14 residues. Germline V CDR1 and CDR2: MNHNS, SASEGT. In nucleotides, the CDR3 is TGTGCCAGCAGTGATAGGGACAGGGGACAGCCCCAGCATTTT. Protein: CASSDRDRGQPQHF.

The CDR3 DNA sequence: TGTGCCAGCTCTTCAACTAGCGGGAGCTACGAGCAGTACTTC. Translated: CASSSTSGSYEQYF. The J gene is TRBJ2-7, the V gene TRBV18; 11 nucleotides line up with TRBD2. Germline V gene data show CDR1 as KGHSH and CDR2 as LQKENI. There are 14 residues in the CDR3. The ends lost 6 bases at V and 3 bases at J; junction bases unmatched: 4.

The rearrangement uses TRBV21-1 and TRBJ1-2. TRBV21-1 is reported as a pseudogene. There are 14 residues in the CDR3. CDR3 in DNA: TGTGCCAGCAGCCCCACGGAGGCAGATTATGGCTACACCTTC. It yields the protein CASSPTEADYGYTF.

The chain employs TRBV7-3 and TRBJ2-7; 9 positions agree with TRBD1. In germline, CDR1 is SGHTA, CDR2 FQGTGA. This CDR3 comprises 14 residues. With 5 bases clipped from V and 5 bases from J, the junction kept 7 bases outside the gene matches. In DNA, the CDR3 is TGTGCCAGCAGCACAAACAGGGGGCACGACGAGCAGTACTTC. Translated, it gives CASSTNRGHDEQYF. Variable domain in full (rest from reference TRBV7-3 and TRBJ2-7): GAGVSQTPSNKVTEKGKYVELRCDPISGHTALYWYRQSLGQGPEFLIYFQGTGAADDSGLPNDRFFAVRPEGSVSTLKIQRTERGDSAVYLCASSTNRGHDEQYFGPGTRLTVT.

This clone was detected only a few times. The chain has TRBV27 and TRBJ2-2; 13 bases align to TRBD2. The ends lost 8 bases at V and 8 bases at J; junction bases unmatched: 8. Germline V gene sequence: CDR1 MNHEY, CDR2 SMNVEV (reference sequence). This CDR3 has 15 residues. Here the CDR3 reads CASAPGTSGTGELFF. DNA for the CDR3: TGTGCCAGCGCCCCTGGGACTAGCGGGACTGGGGAGCTGTTTTTT.

V and J are TRBV15 and TRBJ2-2; D gene ambiguous. Trimming removed 5 bases from V and 6 bases from J, with 16 bases in between. This CDR3 comprises 15 residues. Germline V gives CDR1 LNHNV, CDR2 YYDKDF (reference sequence). The DNA of the CDR3 is TGTGCCACCAGCGGCGGTTTTGTTGTTGCCGGGGAGCTGTTTTTT. Its protein is CATSGGFVVAGELFF.

The CDR3 here is CASSLLDRKNTGELFF. The CDR3 nucleotides read TGTGCCAGCAGCTTACTTGACAGGAAGAACACCGGGGAGCTGTTTTTT. The chain employs TRBV7-2 and TRBJ2-2; D possibly corresponds to TRBD1 (6 bases). The CDR3 sequence is 16 residues long. The ends were cut back, 2 bases at V and 1 base at J, with 11 bases in the middle. Germline V CDR1 and CDR2: SGHTA, FQGNSA.

This chain uses TRBV18 with TRBJ2-7; 11 positions agree with TRBD2. V lost 3 bases to trimming and J lost 0 bases; unmatched junction nucleotides: 4. The CDR3 has 16 amino acids. Looked up from germline, CDR1 is KGHSH and CDR2 is LQKENI. CDR3 protein: CASSPPSGRSSYEQYF. As DNA, the CDR3 is TGTGCCAGCTCACCGCCTAGCGGGAGGAGCTCCTACGAGCAGTACTTC.

This clone was seen a handful of times. V gene TRBV29-1 combines with J gene TRBJ2-1; D possibly corresponds to TRBD1 (5 bases). The germline CDR1 and CDR2 sequences are SQVTM and ANQGSEA. V was cut by 6 bases and J by 8 bases, with 20 bases left in between. The CDR3 consists of 14 residues. The CDR3 reads CSVGQGRGRDEQFF. The CDR3 DNA sequence: TGCAGCGTCGGACAAGGACGCGGCAGGGATGAGCAGTTCTTC.

V and J are TRBV10-3 and TRBJ2-1, with TRBD1 identical over 8 bases. CDR3 size: 15 residues. V gave up 2 bases and J gave up 3 bases; unmatched junction bases: 3. Germline V gene sequence: CDR1 ENHRY, CDR2 SYGVKD. The CDR3 loop reads CAISEPGQDYNEQFF. CDR3 nucleotide sequence: TGTGCCATCAGTGAGCCGGGACAGGACTACAATGAGCAGTTCTTC.

The chain has TRBV30 and TRBJ1-5; D remains ambiguous. Germline CDR1 GTSNPN, CDR2 SVGIG (reference sequence). CDR3 length: 14 amino acids. Trimming took 3 bases from V and 1 from J, leaving 10 bases between them. CDR3 bases: TGTGCCTGGAGCCATGCGGGGAGCAATCAGCCCCAGCATTTT. Its protein product is CAWSHAGSNQPQHF.

The J gene is TRBJ2-1, the V gene TRBV12-5, with TRBD2 matching 8 bases. Germline CDR1 reads LGHNT; CDR2 reads FRNRAP. CDR3 size: 18 residues. V trimming: 6 bases; J trimming: 3 bases; junction bases outside the gene matches: 16. CDR3 DNA: TGTGCTAGTGGAGGGACTAGGGAGCTTGAGGTCCGCTACAATGAGCAGTTCTTC. It translates to CASGGTRELEVRYNEQFF.

This chain joins TRBV7-8 and TRBJ2-3; TRBD2 might be the D (5 bases). The CDR3 length is 17 residues. Trimming shortened V by 5 bases and J by 0 bases, and 18 bases separated the two germline ends. The germline V gene encodes CDR1 SGHVS and CDR2 FQNEAQ. Here the CDR3 DNA reads TGTGCCAGCAGCCCAAGGGCCGCCAGGACTAGCACAGATACGCAGTATTTT. This gives the protein CASSPRAARTSTDTQYF.

This chain connects TRBV6-4 to TRBJ2-6; D uncertain. V dropped 8 bases and J dropped 4 bases, with 12 bases sitting between them. This CDR3 contains 14 residues. CDR1 is MRHNA and CDR2 is SNTAGT in the germline V gene. The CDR3 region has the DNA TGTGCCAGCTCCCCCAGCGCCGGGGCCAACGTCCTGACTTTC. Its translation: CASSPSAGANVLTF.

The chain combines TRBV5-1 with TRBJ2-1, with 7 nucleotides matching TRBD2. This CDR3 comprises 16 residues. Trimming took 0 bases from V and 0 from J; bases not matched to a gene: 3. Germline V gene sequence: CDR1 SGHRS, CDR2 YFSETQ. CDR3 in DNA: TGCGCCAGCAGCTTGGGGGGGGGAGACTCCTACAATGAGCAGTTCTTC. Protein sequence: CASSLGGGDSYNEQFF.

This clone came up a few times. The chain's CDR3 is CASSQGGGVMYEQYF. The CDR3 region has the DNA TGCGCCAGCAGCCAAGGAGGGGGCGTTATGTACGAGCAGTACTTC. This chain links TRBV4-1 with TRBJ2-7; 7 bases fit TRBD1. The CDR3 sequence is 15 residues long. From germline, CDR1 is MGHRA and CDR2 YSYEKL. The junction had 7 bases not matched to a gene; V was cut back by 1 base and J by 4 bases.